This T cell receptor (beta chain) came from a study of cytomegalovirus exposure and HLA in healthy donors. Study conclusions and caveats: Most TCR sequences were uncommon, yet certain public TCRs appeared in many donors.

The length of the CDR3 is 14 residues. With 4 bases clipped from V and 2 bases from J, the junction kept 5 bases outside the gene matches. Germline CDR1 is MDHEN and CDR2 is SYDVKM. To note about this clone: Its antigen remains unidentified.

Researchers ran the PCR with 60 Vbeta and 13 Jbeta primers. This table comes from immunoSEQ multiplex PCR, and its TCRdb copy is limited to in-frame clones, with some not included. The table records under 170,000 clones, about 64% of them present only once. The rearrangement links TRBV28 to TRBJ2-7; 7 bases line up with TRBD1. The sequenced material came from PBMCs. This sequence was found in a woman aged 60-75 years in good health and CMV-seropositive. The CDR3 reads CASSSSGQAYEQYF. The CDR3 DNA follows: TGTGCCAGCAGTTCTAGTGGACAGGCCTACGAGCAGTACTTC.